These 17 T cell receptor beta chains were all obtained from the same sample, sequenced in a study of T cell repertoires in cytomegalovirus infection. TCRdb independently ran MiXCR on the reads; one entry per CDR3 protein. Counted here are around 300,000 distinct CDR3 sequences, about 26% occurring once; the ten biggest clones make up approximately 15%. Sequencing was carried out using PBMCs. These receptors all come from a human donor in good health (CMV status not recorded). Some clones in this sample may be carry-over from other donors' samples.

This chain joins TRBV18 and TRBJ1-1, with D possibly being TRBD1 (5 bases). V lost 1 base and J 5 bases, leaving 17 bases between the germline ends. The CDR3 runs to 16 residues. CDR1 is KGHSH and CDR2 is LQKENI in the germline V gene. This chain's CDR3 is CASSPQRQGIKTEAFF. The CDR3 nucleotides are TGTGCCAGCTCACCACAACGGCAGGGTATTAAGACTGAAGCTTTCTTT.

V usage is TRBV19 and J usage is TRBJ2-1; weak D call: TRBD2 (6 bases). Germline assignment: CDR1 LNHDA and CDR2 SQIVND (reference sequence). V shed 7 bases and J shed 0 bases, with 16 bases lying between them. This CDR3 has 16 amino acids. The CDR3 loop is CASKRARGSSYNEQFF. The CDR3 coding sequence is TGTGCCAGTAAGCGGGCGCGGGGTAGCTCCTACAATGAGCAGTTCTTC.

This clonotype was recorded many times. The chain employs TRBV7-2 and TRBJ1-1, with D hard to call. There are 13 residues in the CDR3. Per germline, CDR1 SGHTA and CDR2 FQGNSA. Trimming removed 6 bases at V and 1 base at J, with 9 bases between. The CDR3 spells CASSRAANTEAFF. The DNA for the CDR3 is TGTGCCAGCAGTAGAGCAGCGAACACTGAAGCTTTCTTT.

The V call is TRBV6-2 or TRBV6-3, the J call TRBJ2-5; TRBD2 matches 8 bases. The J segment lost 0 bases and the V segment lost 5 bases, leaving 5 bases of the junction unmatched. Germline lookup yields CDR1 MNHEY and CDR2 SVGEGT. The CDR3 runs to 15 residues. The CDR3, as DNA: TGTGCCAGCAGTCAACTAGCGGATTACCAAGAGACCCAGTACTTC. It codes for CASSQLADYQETQYF.

This clonotype occurred a few times. The rearrangement joins TRBV28 to TRBJ2-7; TRBD2 matches at 13 bases. Germline V gene sequence: CDR1 MDHEN, CDR2 SYDVKM. This CDR3 region has 18 residues. The V gene end was trimmed by 6 bases and the J gene end by 5 bases; junction bases not matched to a gene: 16. Here the CDR3 reads CASSHVWTSGSGTDEQYF. CDR3 DNA sequence: TGTGCCAGCAGCCATGTCTGGACTAGCGGGAGTGGTACCGACGAGCAGTACTTC.

The chain links TRBV12-3 or TRBV12-4 to TRBJ2-1; TRBD2 agrees at 13 bases. J lost 9 bases, V lost 6 bases, and 5 bases had no gene match. The CDR3 runs 14 residues. The CDR3 DNA is TGTGCCAGCAGCCTGACTAGCGGGGGGACTGAGCAGTTCTTC. The encoded protein is CASSLTSGGTEQFF.

V and J are TRBV9 and TRBJ1-5; D unclear. CDR1 and CDR2 (germline): SGDLS, YYNGEE. V was pared by 4 bases and J by 4 bases, with 15 bases between. The CDR3 length is 15 residues. As DNA, the CDR3 is TGTGCCAGCAGCCGGGGTTTGCAGGAGAATCAGCCCCAGCATTTT. This gives the protein CASSRGLQENQPQHF.

This clonotype was seen many times. The chain links TRBV28 to TRBJ1-5; D uncertain. V lost 2 bases and J 1 base, leaving 3 bases between the germline ends. Germline CDR1 and CDR2: MDHEN and SYDVKM. The CDR3 is made up of 13 amino acids. The CDR3 region is CASSLPSNQPQHF. CDR3 DNA: TGTGCCAGCAGTTTACCGAGCAATCAGCCCCAGCATTTT.

The J gene is TRBJ2-1, the V gene TRBV6-5; 14 nucleotides align to TRBD2. Per the germline V gene, CDR1 is MNHEY and CDR2 is SVGAGI. Trimming removed 2 bases from V and 7 bases from J; junction bases left unmatched: 1. CDR3 size: 15 residues. The CDR3 DNA follows: TGTGCCAGCAGTTACGGGACTAGCGGGAGTAATGAGCAGTTCTTC. Encoded protein: CASSYGTSGSNEQFF.

The V and J genes are TRBV7-2 and TRBJ1-2, with 10 nucleotides matching TRBD1. V was pared by 1 base and J by 4 bases, with 6 bases of the junction left unmatched. Germline CDR1 and CDR2: SGHTA and FQGNSA. The CDR3 loop spans 16 amino acids. The CDR3 region is CASSLGPGQGTYGYTF. DNA for the CDR3: TGTGCCAGCAGCTTAGGCCCGGGACAGGGGACCTATGGCTACACCTTC.

The CDR3 sequence is CASRPGGTMTYEQYF. The CDR3 DNA follows: TGTGCCAGTCGCCCAGGAGGGACAATGACCTACGAGCAGTACTTC. The rearrangement links TRBV19 to TRBJ2-7; possibly TRBD1 or TRBD2 for D (6 bases each). Trimming pared 8 bases from V and 2 bases from J, leaving 19 bases between. Per the germline V gene, CDR1 is LNHDA and CDR2 is SQIVND (reference sequence). The CDR3 is made up of 15 amino acids.

This rearrangement joins TRBV11-2 to TRBJ2-1, with D perhaps TRBD2 (6 bases). CDR1 and CDR2 from the germline V gene are SGHAT and FQNNGV. Trimming pared 1 base from V and 0 bases from J, leaving 10 bases between. The CDR3 loop spans 16 amino acids. Here the CDR3 reads CASSLGRTTSYNEQFF. In DNA, the CDR3 is TGTGCCAGCAGCTTAGGCAGGACTACCTCCTACAATGAGCAGTTCTTC.

V usage is TRBV9 and J usage is TRBJ2-2; D is tentatively TRBD1 or TRBD2 (6 bases each). The CDR3 is made up of 15 amino acids. V shed 1 base and J shed 5 bases, with 12 bases lying between them. Germline assignment: CDR1 SGDLS and CDR2 YYNGEE. CDR3 sequence: CASSVTGARTGELFF. CDR3 DNA sequence: TGTGCCAGCAGCGTAACGGGGGCGAGGACCGGGGAGCTGTTTTTT. Supplemented by reference TRBV9 and TRBJ2-2, the full variable domain reads DSGVTQTPKHLITATGQRVTLRCSPRSGDLSVYWYQQSLDQGLQFLIQYYNGEERAKGNILERFSAQQFPDLHSELNLSSLELGDSALYFCASSVTGARTGELFFGEGSRLTVL.

This clonotype was detected only a few times. The V call is TRBV7-3, the J call TRBJ1-2; D unclear. The CDR3 covers 12 residues. Germline CDR1 SGHTA, CDR2 FQGTGA. V was clipped by 2 bases and J by 8 bases, with 9 bases between them. The chain's CDR3 is CASSLEGVGYTF. In DNA, the CDR3 is TGTGCCAGCAGCTTAGAAGGCGTCGGCTACACCTTC.

Worth noting for this clonotype: This may come from a read error, since a much larger clone is one base off. The V gene is TRBV7-2, the J gene TRBJ2-7, with 9 bases matching TRBD1. This CDR3 has 16 amino acids. V shed 3 bases, J shed 3 bases, and the junction held 9 bases outside the gene matches. From germline, CDR1 is SGHTA and CDR2 FQGNSA. The CDR3: CASSLIGQGQFYEQYF. Here the CDR3 DNA reads TGTGCCAGCAGCTTGATTGGACAGGGGCAATTCTACGAGCAGTACTTC.

V gene TRBV10-2 combines with J gene TRBJ1-4; 7 nucleotides agree with TRBD1. The CDR3 has 15 residues. Germline V gene lookup returns CDR1 WSHSY and CDR2 SAAADI. Trimming at V came to 6 bases and at J to 3 bases, leaving 7 bases not matched to a gene. CDR3 amino acids: CASRPNRGPNEKLFF. The CDR3 coding sequence is TGCGCCAGCAGACCCAACAGGGGCCCTAATGAAAAACTGTTTTTT.

CDR3 residues: CASATSGGNNEQFF. CDR3 sequence (DNA): TGCGCCAGCGCGACTAGCGGGGGGAACAATGAGCAGTTCTTC. The chain links TRBV5-1 to TRBJ2-1, with TRBD2 matching over 13 bases. With V trimmed by 7 bases and J by 5 bases, 3 bases remained unmatched. The CDR3 is made up of 14 amino acids. Germline CDR1 and CDR2: SGHRS and YFSETQ.